This passage covers 13 T cell receptor beta chains from one sample sequenced in a study of blood T cell repertoires in COVID-19. TCRdb keeps only in-frame clones here, not all; method: immunoSEQ multiplex PCR. The sample includes around 470,000 clones, roughly 87% of them seen just once. Sequenced input: peripheral blood. These receptors were taken from a man between 18 and 35 years old with COVID-19, enrolled during active disease.

The chain joins TRBV7-9 to TRBJ2-1, with a tentative D call TRBD2 (5 bases). The CDR3 spans 12 residues. Germline V gives CDR1 SEHNR, CDR2 FQNEAQ (reference sequence). V lost 4 bases and J 9 bases, leaving 10 bases between the germline ends. The CDR3 region has the DNA TGTGCCAGCAGCTCGTACGCGGGTGAGCAGTTCTTC. Translating it yields CASSSYAGEQFF.

The chain combines TRBV6-2 or TRBV6-3 with TRBJ1-6, with TRBD1 matching 8 bases. The CDR3 is 15 amino acids. CDR1 and CDR2 (germline): MNHEY, SVGEGT. V lost 0 bases, J lost 8 bases, and 3 bases stayed unmatched. Here the CDR3 DNA reads TGTGCCAGCAGTTACTCTTCAGGGGGCGATTCACCCCTCCACTTT. Its translation is CASSYSSGGDSPLHF.

This rearrangement joins TRBV21-1 to TRBJ2-3; the table names TRBD2, a call not compared with the DNA. TRBV21-1 is a pseudogene locus. The CDR3 extends over 15 amino acids. The CDR3 reads CASSRVPGETDTQYF. The CDR3 nucleotides are TGTGCCAGCAGCCGCGTTCCTGGGGAGACAGATACGCAGTATTTT.

The chain couples TRBV5-1 to TRBJ2-1, with 10 bases that match TRBD2. The germline V gene encodes CDR1 SGHRS and CDR2 YFSETQ. Germline trimming cut 2 bases from V and 5 bases from J; bases unmatched to any gene: 7. CDR3 length equals 16 residues. This CDR3 reads CASSFSTSGYNNEQFF. DNA of the CDR3: TGCGCCAGCAGCTTCTCGACTAGCGGGTATAACAATGAGCAGTTCTTC.

The J gene is TRBJ1-2, the V gene TRBV7-9, with D maybe TRBD1 (6 bases). CDR1 and CDR2 from the germline V gene are SEHNR and FQNEAQ (reference sequence). This CDR3 has 16 residues. The germline V and J ends were trimmed by 4 bases and 0 bases, with 15 bases remaining between them. DNA of the CDR3: TGTGCCAGCAGCTCAACAGGGCGCCCTTCTAACTATGGCTACACCTTC. It translates to CASSSTGRPSNYGYTF.

CDR3: CASSLIAGGLGNEQFF. DNA of the CDR3: TGTGCCAGCAGCTTAATAGCGGGAGGATTGGGCAATGAGCAGTTCTTC. The genes are TRBV7-3 and TRBJ2-1; TRBD2 aligns across 10 bases. This CDR3 has 16 residues. V gave up 1 base and J gave up 6 bases; unmatched junction bases: 6. Per the germline V gene, CDR1 is SGHTA and CDR2 is FQGTGA.

J is TRBJ1-3 and V is TRBV11-3; no clear D gene. Germline V gives CDR1 SGHNT, CDR2 YENEEA. V dropped 5 bases and J dropped 1 base, with 12 bases sitting between them. This CDR3 is 15 amino acids long. Written as DNA, the CDR3 is TGTGCCAGCAGCCCCGGTAGCTTTTCTGGAAACACCATATATTTT. This gives the protein CASSPGSFSGNTIYF.

This sequence joins TRBV4-2 and TRBJ2-5; D call uncertain. The germline V gene encodes CDR1 LGHNA and CDR2 YNFKEQ. CDR3 length: 13 amino acids. Trimming cost V 1 base and J 2 bases, with 5 bases left between them. The CDR3 region has the DNA TGTGCCAGCAGCCAAGCCCAACAAGAGACCCAGTACTTC. The encoded protein is CASSQAQQETQYF.

On this clone: The same CDR3 arises from other DNA sequences in this sample as well. V and J are TRBV18 and TRBJ2-1; 7 nucleotides align to TRBD1. The CDR3 length is 13 residues. Germline V lookup: CDR1 KGHSH, CDR2 LQKENI. Losses at the gene ends were 1 base for V and 7 bases for J; bases not matched to a gene: 1. The CDR3 reads CASSPQGANEQFF. The CDR3 nucleotides read TGTGCCAGCTCACCACAGGGGGCGAATGAGCAGTTCTTC.

In nucleotides, the CDR3 is TGTGCCAGCAGCTCAAGGGGGCAGGGGGCTAAGACCGGGGAGCTGTTTTTT. Encoded protein: CASSSRGQGAKTGELFF. The chain uses TRBV13 and TRBJ2-2, with 8 bases fitting TRBD1. This CDR3 region has 17 residues. Germline assignment: CDR1 PRHDT and CDR2 FYEKMQ (reference sequence). Trimming took 4 bases from V and 5 from J; bases not matched to a gene: 12. Filled out from reference TRBV13 and TRBJ2-2, the complete variable domain reads AAGVIQSPRHLIKEKRETATLKCYPIPRHDTVYWYQQGPGQDPQFLISFYEKMQSDKGSIPDRFSAQQFSDYHSELNMSSLELGDSALYFCASSSRGQGAKTGELFFGEGSRLTVL.

The J gene is TRBJ2-2, the V gene TRBV5-1, with D perhaps TRBD2 (5 bases). V was trimmed by 0 bases and J by 7 bases, leaving 7 bases between them. The CDR3 spans 13 residues. The germline V gene encodes CDR1 SGHRS and CDR2 YFSETQ. For the CDR3, the DNA is TGCGCCAGCAGCTTGGCGAGGGACGGGGAGCTGTTTTTT. As protein: CASSLARDGELFF.

This clone has only one observation. The genes are TRBV10-3 and TRBJ2-1, with 10 bases aligning to TRBD1. The CDR3 length is 15 residues. Trimming at V came to 5 bases and at J to 6 bases, leaving 7 bases not matched to a gene. Germline V lookup: CDR1 ENHRY, CDR2 SYGVKD. This chain's CDR3 is CAISSVGTGVNEQFF. CDR3 in DNA: TGTGCCATCAGTTCAGTGGGGACAGGGGTCAATGAGCAGTTCTTC.

The chain employs TRBV21-1 and TRBJ1-6. TRBV21-1 is termed a pseudogene. The CDR3 is made up of 15 amino acids. The CDR3 DNA follows: TGTGCCAGCAGAGGGAGAGGAGCCCGTCATTCACCCCTCCACTTT. Translating gives CASRGRGARHSPLHF.